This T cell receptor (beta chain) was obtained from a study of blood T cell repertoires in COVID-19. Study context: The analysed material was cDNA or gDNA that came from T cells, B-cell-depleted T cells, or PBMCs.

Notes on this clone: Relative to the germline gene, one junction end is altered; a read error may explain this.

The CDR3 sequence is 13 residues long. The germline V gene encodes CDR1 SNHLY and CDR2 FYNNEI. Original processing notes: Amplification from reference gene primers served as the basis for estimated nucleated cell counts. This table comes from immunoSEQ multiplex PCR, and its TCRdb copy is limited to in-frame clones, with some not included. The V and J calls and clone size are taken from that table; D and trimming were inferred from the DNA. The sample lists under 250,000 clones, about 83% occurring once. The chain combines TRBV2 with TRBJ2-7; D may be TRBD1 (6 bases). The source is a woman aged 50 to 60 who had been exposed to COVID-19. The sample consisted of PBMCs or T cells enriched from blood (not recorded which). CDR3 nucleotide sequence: TGTGCCAGCAGGCCCGGGGAAACAGGGACGCCCCCGTTC. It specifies CASRPGETGTPPF.